This TCR beta chain comes out of a study of CD8+ T cells in alopecia areata. Overall study findings and caveats: TCRs were shared less clearly across patients than in mice, possibly for HLA-related reasons.

Treatment reported: oral pan-JAK inhibitor, 5-10 mg twice daily. It was cDNA, reverse transcribed from extracted RNA, that served as the sequencing template. Method: immunoSEQ multiplex PCR; TCRdb's copy keeps in-frame clones and lacks some. The sample includes about 200,000 clones, about three fifths seen only once; the top ten take approximately 3.3%. This CDR3 is built from 15 residues. Germline loops: CDR1 GTSNPN, CDR2 SVGIG (reference sequence). With V trimmed by 0 bases and J by 4 bases, 6 bases remained unmatched. Details on this clone: Its antigen is unknown.

The sequence came from a human donor with alopecia areata. The chain links TRBV30 to TRBJ1-1; TRBD1 matches at 9 bases. The material was CD4+ T cells sorted from blood, obtained at week 4, from a patient treated with tofacitinib. The CDR3 spells CAWSVPPGQGTEAFF. CDR3 DNA: TGTGCCTGGAGTGTTCCTCCGGGACAGGGCACTGAAGCTTTCTTT.